This T cell receptor (beta chain) came from a study of T cell changes during pregnancy in multiple sclerosis. This CDR3 comprises 17 residues. Germline V gene lookup returns CDR1 SEHNR and CDR2 FQNEAQ (reference sequence). Repertoires were generated with immunoSEQ multiplex PCR, while TCRdb's copy carries only in-frame clones and drops some. The data contain around 100,000 clones, roughly nine tenths of them singletons. The material was peripheral blood, obtained in the third trimester of pregnancy. This TCR came from a female donor with multiple sclerosis, enrolled in a pregnancy study. V and J are TRBV7-9 and TRBJ2-3; a weak D match, TRBD2 (6 bases). The CDR3 region has the DNA TGTGTCATCACACCACAAGCGGAGGGGCAGAGGACAGATACGCAGTATTTT. This encodes CVITPQAEGQRTDTQYF.